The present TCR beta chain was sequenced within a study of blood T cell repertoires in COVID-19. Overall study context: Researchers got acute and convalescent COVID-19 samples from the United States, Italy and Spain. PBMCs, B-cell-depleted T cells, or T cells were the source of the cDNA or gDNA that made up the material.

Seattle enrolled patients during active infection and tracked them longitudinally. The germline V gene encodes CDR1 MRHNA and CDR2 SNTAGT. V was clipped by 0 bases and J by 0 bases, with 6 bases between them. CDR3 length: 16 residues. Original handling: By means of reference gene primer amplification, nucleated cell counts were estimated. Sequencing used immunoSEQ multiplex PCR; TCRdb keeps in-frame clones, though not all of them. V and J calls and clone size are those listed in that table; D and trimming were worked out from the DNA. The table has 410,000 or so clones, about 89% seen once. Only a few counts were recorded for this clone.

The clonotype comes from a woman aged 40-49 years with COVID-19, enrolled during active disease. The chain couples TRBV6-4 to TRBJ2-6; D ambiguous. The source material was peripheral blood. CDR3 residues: CASSDSADSGANVLTF. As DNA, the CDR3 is TGTGCCAGCAGTGACTCGGCGGACTCTGGGGCCAACGTCCTGACTTTC.